The 32 T cell receptor beta chains below all came from one sample that was sequenced in a study of T cell repertoires in cytomegalovirus infection. No antigens are known for them. One entry per CDR3 protein, called by TCRdb with MiXCR from the reads. The repertoire holds 43,000 or so distinct CDR3 sequences, under 20% seen once, with about 53% in the top ten. The input for sequencing was CD8+ T cells from cultured PBMCs, taken from culture after CMV antigen stimulation. The receptors were sampled from a human donor in good health (CMV status not recorded). Some clones in this sample may be carry-over from other donors' samples.

This clonotype occurred many times. The chain uses TRBV12-3 or TRBV12-4 and TRBJ1-5; 9 bases align to TRBD1. The trim removed 3 bases at V and 4 bases at J, leaving 4 bases unmatched. This CDR3 spans 15 amino acids. This CDR3 is CASSLPGQGNQPQHF. The CDR3 nucleotides read TGTGCCAGCAGTTTGCCTGGACAGGGGAATCAGCCCCAGCATTTT.

This clonotype came up many times. The chain combines TRBV11-2 with TRBJ2-3; D is uncertain. In germline, CDR1 is SGHAT, CDR2 FQNNGV. The CDR3 totals 13 residues. V was pared by 6 bases and J by 0 bases, with 7 bases between. In DNA form, the CDR3 reads TGTGCCAGCAGTCCCGGGAGCACAGATACGCAGTATTTT. This gives the protein CASSPGSTDTQYF.

This clonotype was observed once. J is TRBJ2-3 and V is TRBV30, with TRBD2 as a possible D gene (5 bases). The CDR3 has 12 amino acids. Germline loops: CDR1 GTSNPN, CDR2 SVGIG (reference sequence). V was cut by 2 bases and J by 3 bases, with 6 bases left in between. The CDR3 loop reads CAWSTGTDTQYF. As DNA, the CDR3 is TGTGCCTGGAGTACGGGAACAGATACGCAGTATTTT.

In this sample, this clonotype turned up once. The chain employs TRBV27 and TRBJ1-1; D is uncertain. Germline CDR1 reads MNHEY; CDR2 reads SMNVEV (reference sequence). CDR3 length: 17 amino acids. Trimming took 2 bases from V and 4 from J, leaving 20 bases between them. The CDR3 region is CASSLRSPGAIGTEAFF. The DNA for the CDR3 is TGTGCCAGCAGTTTAAGGTCTCCAGGTGCAATAGGCACTGAAGCTTTCTTT.

This clonotype has more than one count but fewer than ten. The V and J genes are TRBV5-1 and TRBJ2-7, with TRBD2 as a possible D gene (5 bases). The CDR3 is 11 amino acids. Germline V gene data show CDR1 as SGHRS and CDR2 as YFSETQ. Trimming took off 3 bases at V and 6 bases at J, with 7 bases between the two ends. The CDR3 DNA follows: TGCGCCAGCAGCTCGGGGAGCGAGCAGTACTTC. Amino acid sequence: CASSSGSEQYF.

This clonotype was detected ten times or more. The gene calls are TRBV2 and TRBJ1-6; the D gene is possibly TRBD1 (5 bases). The CDR3 has 14 amino acids. Trimming left V 9 bases short and J 0 bases short, with 9 bases between. Germline values: CDR1 SNHLY, CDR2 FYNNEI. CDR3: CASRQSSYNSPLHF. The CDR3, as DNA: TGTGCCAGTCGACAGAGCTCCTATAATTCACCCCTCCACTTT. Using reference TRBV2 and TRBJ1-6 for the parts outside the CDR3, the full variable domain is EPEVTQTPSHQVTQMGQEVILRCVPISNHLYFYWYRQILGQKVEFLVSFYNNEISEKSEIFDDQFSVERPDGSNFTLKIRSTKLEDSAMYFCASRQSSYNSPLHFGNGTRLTVT.

This sequence joins TRBV11-3 and TRBJ2-2; tentatively, D is TRBD2 (5 bases). Germline CDR1 reads SGHNT; CDR2 reads YENEEA. Trimming shortened V by 5 bases and J by 6 bases, and 10 bases separated the two germline ends. The CDR3 totals 13 residues. The CDR3 spells CASSTLGAGELFF. The CDR3 DNA reads as TGTGCCAGCAGCACCCTGGGAGCCGGGGAGCTGTTTTTT. Complete variable domain (other parts from reference TRBV11-3 and TRBJ2-2): EAGVVQSPRYKIIEKKQPVAFWCNPISGHNTLYWYLQNLGQGPELLIRYENEEAVDDSQLPKDRFSAERLKGVDSTLKIQPAELGDSAVYLCASSTLGAGELFFGEGSRLTVL.

This rearrangement joins TRBV11-2 to TRBJ2-7; no firm D call. Germline CDR1 and CDR2: SGHAT and FQNNGV. This CDR3 contains 14 residues. Trimming left V 1 base short and J 2 bases short, with 9 bases between. CDR3 protein: CASSLVIGTYEQYF. The CDR3, as DNA: TGTGCCAGCAGCTTAGTAATAGGTACCTACGAGCAGTACTTC.

At least ten counts were recorded for this clonotype. This rearrangement joins TRBV7-2 to TRBJ1-2; D may be TRBD1 (5 bases). Trimming removed 5 bases at V and 4 bases at J, with 8 bases between. Germline loops: CDR1 SGHTA, CDR2 FQGNSA. This CDR3 comprises 12 residues. DNA for the CDR3: TGTGCCAGCAGCCCCGGGACCTATGGCTACACCTTC. Translation gives CASSPGTYGYTF.

This clonotype has a count of ten or more. The chain has TRBV27 and TRBJ2-7; 8 bases match TRBD1. The CDR3 is made up of 15 amino acids. Germline V lookup: CDR1 MNHEY, CDR2 SMNVEV (reference sequence). V lost 7 bases, J lost 5 bases, and 13 bases stayed unmatched. Here the CDR3 DNA reads TGTGCCAGCACCCTTACCCCGGACAGGGTCAACGAGCAGTACTTC. Its protein is CASTLTPDRVNEQYF.

This clonotype was seen ten or more times. The chain is built from TRBV11-2 and TRBJ1-1; the D is unclear. V lost 1 base and J lost 0, with 6 bases in between. The CDR3 consists of 14 residues. The germline V gene has CDR1 SGHAT and CDR2 FQNNGV. CDR3 DNA: TGTGCCAGCAGCTTAGGCAGAATGAACACTGAAGCTTTCTTT. The encoded protein is CASSLGRMNTEAFF.

This clonotype was recorded many times. This chain uses TRBV15 with TRBJ2-5, with D unresolved. The CDR3 is 15 amino acids. V was pared by 7 bases and J by 1 base, with 16 bases between. The germline V gene has CDR1 LNHNV and CDR2 YYDKDF (reference sequence). The CDR3 nucleotides read TGTGCCACCACCGATGGGATGGGCCTCCAAGAGACCCAGTACTTC. Translating it yields CATTDGMGLQETQYF.

In this sample, this clonotype turned up many times. The V call is TRBV5-6, the J call TRBJ1-1; 8 nucleotides align to TRBD1. The junction had 8 bases not matched to a gene; V was cut back by 1 base and J by 6 bases. CDR3 length equals 15 residues. From germline, CDR1 is SGHDT and CDR2 YYEEEE. The CDR3 here is CASSLSGGFPSEAFF. CDR3 DNA: TGTGCCAGCAGCTTGTCAGGGGGCTTTCCATCTGAAGCTTTCTTT.

This chain uses TRBV6-2 or TRBV6-3 with TRBJ2-7; D uncertain. Trimming cost V 4 bases and J 4 bases, with 14 bases left between them. Looked up from germline, CDR1 is MNHEY and CDR2 is SVGEGT. The CDR3 extends over 14 amino acids. The CDR3 protein is CASSFDTLGYEQYF. The CDR3 DNA reads TGTGCCAGCAGTTTTGACACGCTCGGGTACGAGCAGTACTTC.

The chain carries TRBV20-1 and TRBJ2-5; 14 nucleotides match TRBD2. Germline V lookup: CDR1 DFQATT, CDR2 SNEGSKA (reference sequence). The CDR3 runs 19 residues. Trimming cost V 5 bases and J 3 bases; bases outside gene matches: 17. In nucleotides, the CDR3 is TGCAGTGCTCCGAGGACTAGCGGGGGGCTAGGGCTTGGGAAAGAGACCCAGTACTTC. Translating gives CSAPRTSGGLGLGKETQYF.

In this sample, this clonotype turned up a few times. The gene calls are TRBV6-2 or TRBV6-3 and TRBJ1-2, with 9 bases lining up with TRBD1. CDR3 length: 15 residues. Germline-derived CDR1 and CDR2 are MNHEY and SVGEGT. V lost 2 bases and J lost 7; bases outside the gene matches: 8. For the CDR3, the DNA is TGTGCCAGCAGTTACCGGGGACAGGGAAGGGCTGGCTACACCTTC. This gives the protein CASSYRGQGRAGYTF.

This clonotype was detected ten times or more. This chain joins TRBV15 and TRBJ2-2; D gene uncertain. Trimming stripped 1 base from V and 7 bases from J, with 10 bases between. Germline V gene lookup returns CDR1 LNHNV and CDR2 YYDKDF (reference sequence). The CDR3 is made up of 14 amino acids. In DNA, the CDR3 is TGTGCCACCAGCAGAGGTTCGCTAGACGGGGAGCTGTTTTTT. Translation: CATSRGSLDGELFF. Using reference TRBV15 and TRBJ2-2 for the parts outside the CDR3, the full variable domain is DAMVIQNPRYQVTQFGKPVTLSCSQTLNHNVMYWYQQKSSQAPKLLFHYYDKDFNNEADTPDNFQSRRPNTSFCFLDIRSPGLGDTAMYLCATSRGSLDGELFFGEGSRLTVL.

This clonotype was detected only a few times. The DNA of the CDR3 is TGTGCCAGCAGCCCTCTATGGGCGGGCTTTAACACCGGGGAGCTGTTTTTT. Amino acid sequence: CASSPLWAGFNTGELFF. The chain recombines TRBV7-9 with TRBJ2-2, with D possibly being TRBD2 (5 bases). There are 17 residues in the CDR3. Germline V gives CDR1 SEHNR, CDR2 FQNEAQ (reference sequence). V was shortened by 5 bases and J by 2 bases, with 18 bases between the two germline ends.

This sequence joins TRBV6-1 and TRBJ1-1, with 7 nucleotides matching TRBD1. Germline CDR1 and CDR2: MNHNS and SASEGT. Trimming removed 6 bases from V and 4 bases from J; junction bases left unmatched: 8. The CDR3 length is 14 residues. CDR3 residues: CASRLTGRGTEAFF. CDR3 coding DNA: TGTGCCAGCAGACTGACAGGGAGGGGCACTGAAGCTTTCTTT.

The chain is built from TRBV27 and TRBJ2-1; D may correspond to TRBD1 or TRBD2 (6 bases each). Between the trimmed V and J ends, which lost 5 bases and 7 bases, there was a span of 12 bases. The length of the CDR3 is 13 residues. Germline loops: CDR1 MNHEY, CDR2 SMNVEV (reference sequence). The chain's CDR3 is CASSLEGVNEQFF. For the CDR3, the DNA is TGTGCCAGCAGTCTGGAGGGGGTGAATGAGCAGTTCTTC.

This clonotype was detected ten times or more. This chain links TRBV19 with TRBJ2-1, with D uncertain. There are 15 residues in the CDR3. Germline lookup yields CDR1 LNHDA and CDR2 SQIVND (reference sequence). V gave up 7 bases and J gave up 0 bases, with 13 bases separating them. The CDR3 DNA is TGTGCCAGTACCCAAGACGCGAGCTCCTACAATGAGCAGTTCTTC. Its translation: CASTQDASSYNEQFF.

This clonotype was found many times. The CDR3 here is CASTGITGNTIYF. CDR3 DNA sequence: TGTGCCAGCACCGGGATCACTGGAAACACCATATATTTT. The chain recombines TRBV7-9 with TRBJ1-3; D remains ambiguous. V was cut by 7 bases and J by 2 bases, with 9 bases left in between. CDR1 is SEHNR, CDR2 FQNEAQ, per germline (reference sequence). This CDR3 is built from 13 residues.

This clonotype was seen only a few times. The chain employs TRBV10-3 and TRBJ2-5; 8 bases fit TRBD2. The germline V gene encodes CDR1 ENHRY and CDR2 SYGVKD. J was trimmed by 3 bases and V by 4 bases; bases with no gene match: 7. CDR3 size: 15 residues. CDR3 in DNA: TGTGCCATCAGTGTCCTAGCGGGTGATGAAGAGACCCAGTACTTC. Residues: CAISVLAGDEETQYF.

This clonotype showed up many times. The rearrangement links TRBV28 to TRBJ1-1, with 8 nucleotides matching TRBD1. Germline CDR1 reads MDHEN; CDR2 reads SYDVKM. Trimming at V came to 4 bases and at J to 1 base, leaving 2 bases not matched to a gene. The CDR3 has 14 residues. The CDR3 DNA reads TGTGCCAGCAGTTCTGGGACAGGGAACACTGAAGCTTTCTTT. It encodes CASSSGTGNTEAFF.

This clonotype was seen ten or more times. The chain combines TRBV12-3 or TRBV12-4 with TRBJ2-2; perhaps TRBD2 as D (6 bases). Trimming stripped 8 bases from V and 1 base from J, with 17 bases between. There are 16 residues in the CDR3. In DNA, the CDR3 is TGTGCCAGCTGGTTGGGCGGGGTAATGAACACCGGGGAGCTGTTTTTT. This gives the protein CASWLGGVMNTGELFF.

This clonotype occurred many times. J is TRBJ2-1 and V is TRBV29-1; no definite D call. The germline V and J ends were trimmed by 1 base and 8 bases, with 9 bases remaining between them. The CDR3 spans 12 residues. Germline CDR1 and CDR2: SQVTM and ANQGSEA. The CDR3 protein is CSVEGGSDEQFF. The CDR3 DNA reads TGCAGCGTTGAAGGGGGTTCGGATGAGCAGTTCTTC.

This clonotype was counted ten times or more. This rearrangement joins TRBV6-5 to TRBJ2-2; possibly TRBD1 for D (6 bases). Trimming shortened V by 0 bases and J by 0 bases, and 8 bases separated the two germline ends. The CDR3 is made up of 16 amino acids. Per the germline V gene, CDR1 is MNHEY and CDR2 is SVGAGI. Written as DNA, the CDR3 is TGTGCCAGCAGTTACTCGTGGACAGCGAACACCGGGGAGCTGTTTTTT. This encodes CASSYSWTANTGELFF.

The genes are TRBV9 and TRBJ2-7, with TRBD2 as a possible D gene (6 bases). This CDR3 has 12 amino acids. CDR1 SGDLS and CDR2 YYNGEE come from the germline V gene. Deletions cut 0 bases from V and 7 bases from J, with 8 bases between. The DNA for the CDR3 is TGTGCCAGCAGCGTAGGCGCGGGGGAGCAGTACTTC. This sequence encodes CASSVGAGEQYF.

At least ten counts were recorded for this clonotype. The chain is built from TRBV6-1 and TRBJ2-5, with TRBD1 identical over 7 bases. The CDR3 contains 14 residues. The junction had 2 bases not matched to a gene; V was cut back by 1 base and J by 3 bases. CDR1 MNHNS and CDR2 SASEGT come from the germline V gene. The CDR3 region is CASSEGGQKETQYF. CDR3 coding DNA: TGTGCCAGCAGTGAAGGGGGACAGAAAGAGACCCAGTACTTC.

A few counts support this clonotype. This chain connects TRBV27 to TRBJ2-1, with TRBD2 matching over 13 bases. Germline values: CDR1 MNHEY, CDR2 SMNVEV (reference sequence). The CDR3 spans 15 residues. V shed 5 bases and J 7 bases; nucleotides not matched to a gene: 5. In DNA form, the CDR3 reads TGTGCCAGCAGTCCAGGACTAGCGGGGGTAAATGAGCAGTTCTTC. Its translation is CASSPGLAGVNEQFF.

This clonotype was recorded many times. For the CDR3, the DNA is TGTGCCAGCAGTCCGACGCTCCAGGGGAACACTGAAGCTTTCTTT. It translates to CASSPTLQGNTEAFF. V gene TRBV7-9 combines with J gene TRBJ1-1; possible D gene TRBD1, 5 bases. The CDR3 consists of 15 residues. V gave up 6 bases and J gave up 1 base, with 15 bases separating them. Germline V lookup: CDR1 SEHNR, CDR2 FQNEAQ (reference sequence).

This clonotype was detected a few times. V usage is TRBV20-1 and J usage is TRBJ2-3; TRBD2 matches at 8 bases. Trimming at V came to 0 bases and at J to 5 bases, leaving 7 bases not matched to a gene. The germline V gene has CDR1 DFQATT and CDR2 SNEGSKA (reference sequence). The CDR3 is made up of 15 amino acids. The CDR3 protein is CSARDRAGGGDTQYF. The DNA for the CDR3 is TGCAGTGCTAGAGATCGGGCGGGAGGTGGAGATACGCAGTATTTT.